One and the same sample provided the 31 T cell receptor beta chains below, sequenced in a study of monozygotic twins with inflammatory bowel disease. Using the 5' RACE reads, TCRdb records one entry per CDR3 protein without DNA. This specimen shows approximately 330,000 distinct CDR3 sequences; the ten leading clones hold approximately 2%. Sample: blood. The receptors originated from a human donor with ulcerative colitis or Crohn's disease, or a healthy co-twin of an affected twin (not recorded which).

The chain has TRBV18 and TRBJ2-2; no DNA is available, so the TRBD2 call from TCRdb remains unchecked. Germline V gene data show CDR1 as KGHSH and CDR2 as LQKENI. The CDR3 is made up of 14 amino acids. CDR3: CASSPGSSPGELFF.

The chain links TRBV4-1 to TRBJ2-2; as DNA is missing, the TRBD1 call by TCRdb cannot be tested. Germline V gene data show CDR1 as MGHRA and CDR2 as YSYEKL. The CDR3 sequence is 14 residues long. CDR3 sequence: CASSQRTDTGELFF.

The chain joins TRBV20-1 to TRBJ2-3; TCRdb indicates TRBD2, and absent DNA this call remains unverified. CDR3 size: 16 residues. Germline CDR1 DFQATT, CDR2 SNEGSKA (reference sequence). This CDR3 reads CSADTADSRSTDTQYF.

The chain uses TRBV7-9 and TRBJ2-3; the TRBD2 assignment by TCRdb is unverifiable without DNA. This CDR3 spans 15 amino acids. Germline V gene sequence: CDR1 SEHNR, CDR2 FQNEAQ (reference sequence). This chain's CDR3 is CASSRGGGNTDTQYF.

The rearrangement joins TRBV7-2 to TRBJ2-7; there is no DNA to check the TCRdb D call of TRBD1. This CDR3 region has 12 residues. Per germline, CDR1 SGHTA and CDR2 FQGNSA. The CDR3 sequence: CASSTGYDEQYF. Based on the CDR3 plus reference TRBV7-2 and TRBJ2-7, the full variable domain is GAGVSQSPSNKVTEKGKDVELRCDPISGHTALYWYRQSLGQGLEFLIYFQGNSAPDKSGLPSDRFSAERTGGSVSTLTIQRTQQEDSAVYLCASSTGYDEQYFGPGTRLTVT.

The rearrangement links TRBV29-1 to TRBJ2-1; without DNA, the TCRdb call of TRBD2 cannot be checked. Germline V gene sequence: CDR1 SQVTM, CDR2 ANQGSEA. The CDR3 length is 14 residues. The CDR3 reads CSVDETALVYEQFF.

This sequence joins TRBV20-1 and TRBJ1-1; lacking DNA, the TRBD1 call made by TCRdb goes unchecked. The germline CDR1 and CDR2 sequences are DFQATT and SNEGSKA (reference sequence). The CDR3 runs 14 residues. The CDR3 spells CSARSPGIGTEAFF.

The V call is TRBV5-1, the J call TRBJ2-1; the TRBD1 assignment by TCRdb is unverifiable without DNA. This CDR3 is built from 15 residues. CDR1 and CDR2 (germline): SGHRS, YFSETQ. The CDR3 spells CASTPGTGGYNEQFF.

V usage is TRBV20-1 and J usage is TRBJ2-7; there is no DNA to check the TCRdb D call of TRBD2. In germline, CDR1 is DFQATT, CDR2 SNEGSKA (reference sequence). The CDR3 is 14 amino acids. The CDR3 protein is CSARDWAGAYEQYF.

The V gene is TRBV7-8, the J gene TRBJ2-3; TCRdb designates TRBD1, a call that cannot be tested without DNA. The CDR3 contains 15 residues. Germline V gives CDR1 SGHVS, CDR2 FQNEAQ. The CDR3 sequence: CASSLASAQGDTQYF.

The chain has TRBV2 and TRBJ2-5; with no DNA, the TCRdb D assignment of TRBD1 cannot be verified. This CDR3 is 14 amino acids long. The germline V gene encodes CDR1 SNHLY and CDR2 FYNNEI. Here the CDR3 reads CASSVPGSGETQYF.

This chain connects TRBV4-2 to TRBJ2-5; the D gene TCRdb calls, TRBD2, cannot be checked with no DNA. The CDR3 is 16 residues long. Germline V gene data show CDR1 as LGHNA and CDR2 as YNFKEQ. The CDR3 sequence is CASSHGGLAGGETQYF.

The J gene is TRBJ1-2, the V gene TRBV6-2 or TRBV6-3. CDR3 length: 12 residues. Germline CDR1 and CDR2: MNHEY and SVGEGT. CDR3 sequence: CASRGDGYGYTF.

The rearrangement links TRBV19 to TRBJ1-1; absent DNA, TCRdb's TRBD1 call cannot be checked. Per the germline V gene, CDR1 is LNHDA and CDR2 is SQIVND (reference sequence). This CDR3 contains 14 residues. The CDR3 spells CATTGGAANTEAFF.

This chain connects TRBV5-6 to TRBJ2-1; as DNA is missing, the TRBD2 call by TCRdb cannot be tested. Germline loops: CDR1 SGHDT, CDR2 YYEEEE. The CDR3 length is 16 residues. Here the CDR3 reads CASSFMREGPRNEQFF. The full variable domain, completed using reference TRBV5-6 and TRBJ2-1, is DAGVTQSPTHLIKTRGQQVTLRCSPKSGHDTVSWYQQALGQGPQFIFQYYEEEERQRGNFPDRFSGHQFPNYSSELNVNALLLGDSALYLCASSFMREGPRNEQFFGPGTRLTVL.

CDR3 protein: CASGEGLDTQYF. V and J are TRBV5-4 and TRBJ2-3; as DNA is missing, the TRBD1 call by TCRdb cannot be tested. CDR3 size: 12 residues. The germline CDR1 and CDR2 sequences are SGHNT and YYREEE (reference sequence).

The genes are TRBV27 and TRBJ1-6; TCRdb gives TRBD1 as the D gene, but with no DNA this cannot be confirmed. The CDR3 extends over 15 amino acids. Germline V gene sequence: CDR1 MNHEY, CDR2 SMNVEV (reference sequence). This CDR3 reads CASSSSGTGGSPLHF.

The gene calls are TRBV7-2 and TRBJ2-1. This CDR3 is 17 amino acids long. The germline V gene has CDR1 SGHTA and CDR2 FQGNSA. The CDR3 region is CASSLLRHFEWGNEQFF. The variable domain in full, with the rest retrieved from reference TRBV7-2 and TRBJ2-1, is GAGVSQSPSNKVTEKGKDVELRCDPISGHTALYWYRQSLGQGLEFLIYFQGNSAPDKSGLPSDRFSAERTGGSVSTLTIQRTQQEDSAVYLCASSLLRHFEWGNEQFFGPGTRLTVL.

CDR3 protein: CASSAQDYSSYEQYF. The chain couples TRBV7-9 to TRBJ2-7; without DNA, the TCRdb call of TRBD2 cannot be checked. This CDR3 has 15 amino acids. Germline CDR1 SEHNR, CDR2 FQNEAQ (reference sequence).

This chain joins TRBV9 and TRBJ2-7; without DNA, the TCRdb call of TRBD1 cannot be checked. The CDR3 loop spans 15 amino acids. Germline V gene data show CDR1 as SGDLS and CDR2 as YYNGEE. The CDR3 is CASSVAGGSSYEQYF.

This chain connects TRBV20-1 to TRBJ1-5. In germline, CDR1 is DFQATT, CDR2 SNEGSKA (reference sequence). The CDR3 consists of 13 residues. CDR3 sequence reads: CSARITGNQPQHF.

The chain links TRBV7-8 to TRBJ1-2; TCRdb gives TRBD1 as the D gene, but with no DNA this cannot be confirmed. CDR1 SGHVS and CDR2 FQNEAQ come from the germline V gene. The CDR3 is 14 amino acids. CDR3 protein: CASSLAGTHYGYTF. Looking up the rest from reference TRBV7-8 and TRBJ1-2 gives the full variable domain: GAGVSQSPRYKVAKRGQDVALRCDPISGHVSLFWYQQALGQGPEFLTYFQNEAQLDKSGLPSDRFFAERPEGSVSTLKIQRTQQEDSAVYLCASSLAGTHYGYTFGSGTRLTVV.

CDR3 protein: CSASIRFLNTGELFF. The chain links TRBV20-1 to TRBJ2-2. From germline, CDR1 is DFQATT and CDR2 SNEGSKA (reference sequence). The CDR3 length is 15 residues.

The chain uses TRBV27 and TRBJ2-2; there is no DNA to check the TCRdb D call of TRBD1. The germline gives CDR1 MNHEY, CDR2 SMNVEV (reference sequence). CDR3 size: 17 residues. CDR3 sequence: CASSKLQGYLDTGELFF.

The gene calls are TRBV7-9 and TRBJ2-1; absent DNA, TCRdb's TRBD2 call cannot be checked. The CDR3 length is 14 residues. Germline loops: CDR1 SEHNR, CDR2 FQNEAQ (reference sequence). The CDR3 loop reads CASIVAGGLNEQFF.

The chain recombines TRBV10-3 with TRBJ2-1. The germline CDR1 and CDR2 sequences are ENHRY and SYGVKD. The CDR3 has 13 amino acids. This chain's CDR3 is CAISEPTLVERFF.

The J gene is TRBJ1-5, the V gene TRBV28. CDR1 and CDR2 (germline): MDHEN, SYDVKM. CDR3 length equals 16 residues. CDR3 region: CASMTPGRSSNQPQHF.

The rearrangement joins TRBV20-1 to TRBJ2-2; the D call of TRBD1 rests on TCRdb alone, since no DNA is present to check it. Germline V gene lookup returns CDR1 DFQATT and CDR2 SNEGSKA (reference sequence). The CDR3 runs 14 residues. This CDR3 is CSAGRGGDTGELFF.

The J gene is TRBJ2-1, the V gene TRBV20-1; TCRdb calls TRBD2, which cannot be checked without DNA. This CDR3 has 17 residues. Germline V gene lookup returns CDR1 DFQATT and CDR2 SNEGSKA (reference sequence). The CDR3 loop reads CSARGITSGTRYNEQFF.

This rearrangement joins TRBV27 to TRBJ2-7. The CDR3 sequence is 15 residues long. Germline loops: CDR1 MNHEY, CDR2 SMNVEV (reference sequence). CDR3 sequence: CASSPEARSSYEQYF.

The chain recombines TRBV20-1 with TRBJ2-1; lacking DNA, the TRBD2 call made by TCRdb goes unchecked. This CDR3 spans 18 amino acids. The germline CDR1 and CDR2 sequences are DFQATT and SNEGSKA (reference sequence). CDR3 in amino acids: CSASGLAAKGGGYNEQFF.